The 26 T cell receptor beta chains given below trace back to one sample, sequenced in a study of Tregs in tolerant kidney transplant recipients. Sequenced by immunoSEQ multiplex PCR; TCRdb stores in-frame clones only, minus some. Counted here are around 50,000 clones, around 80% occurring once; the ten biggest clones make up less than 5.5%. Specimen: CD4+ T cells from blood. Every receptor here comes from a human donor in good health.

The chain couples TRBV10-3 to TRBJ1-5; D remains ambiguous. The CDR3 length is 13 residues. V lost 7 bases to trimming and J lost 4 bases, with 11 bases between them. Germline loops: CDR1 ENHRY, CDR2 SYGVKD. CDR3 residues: CAIIGVHNQPQHF. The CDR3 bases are TGTGCCATCATTGGGGTACATAATCAGCCCCAGCATTTT.

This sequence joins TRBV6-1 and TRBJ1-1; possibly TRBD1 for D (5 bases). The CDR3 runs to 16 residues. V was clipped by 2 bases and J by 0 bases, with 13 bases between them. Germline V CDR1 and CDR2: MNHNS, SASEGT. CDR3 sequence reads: CASSERSGPMNTEAFF. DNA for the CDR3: TGTGCCAGCAGTGAAAGGTCAGGGCCTATGAACACTGAAGCTTTCTTT.

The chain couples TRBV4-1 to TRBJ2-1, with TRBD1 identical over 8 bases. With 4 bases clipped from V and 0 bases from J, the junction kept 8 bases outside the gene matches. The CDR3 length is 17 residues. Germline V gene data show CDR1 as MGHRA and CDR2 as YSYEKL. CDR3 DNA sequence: TGCGCCAGCAGCCGAAGGACAGGGCTGGGCTCCTACAATGAGCAGTTCTTC. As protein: CASSRRTGLGSYNEQFF.

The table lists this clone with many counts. Here the CDR3 DNA reads TGTGCCAGCAGCTTGACTAGCGGGGTGGCCTACAATGAGCAGTTCTTC. This encodes CASSLTSGVAYNEQFF. The rearrangement joins TRBV7-6 to TRBJ2-1; 11 nucleotides line up with TRBD2. The CDR3 sequence is 16 residues long. Trimming removed 3 bases from V and 2 bases from J; junction bases left unmatched: 3. Germline V lookup: CDR1 SGHVS, CDR2 FNYEAQ.

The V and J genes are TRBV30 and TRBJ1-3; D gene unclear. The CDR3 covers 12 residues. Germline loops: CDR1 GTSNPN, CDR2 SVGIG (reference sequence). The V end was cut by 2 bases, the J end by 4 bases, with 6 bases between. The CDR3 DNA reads TGTGCCTGGAGTCTCGGAGGAAACACCATATATTTT. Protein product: CAWSLGGNTIYF.

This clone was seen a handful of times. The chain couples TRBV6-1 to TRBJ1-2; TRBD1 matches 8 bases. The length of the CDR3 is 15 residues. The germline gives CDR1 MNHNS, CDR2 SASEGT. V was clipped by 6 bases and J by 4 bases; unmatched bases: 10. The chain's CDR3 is CASSTNRGTSYGYTF. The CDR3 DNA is TGTGCCAGCAGCACCAACAGGGGGACTTCCTATGGCTACACCTTC.

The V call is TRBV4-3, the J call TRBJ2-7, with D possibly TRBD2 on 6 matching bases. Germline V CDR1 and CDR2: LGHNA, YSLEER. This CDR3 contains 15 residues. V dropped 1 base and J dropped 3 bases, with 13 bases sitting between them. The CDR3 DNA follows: TGCGCCAGCAGCCAAGGCGTGGGGACTGGCTACGAGCAGTACTTC. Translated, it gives CASSQGVGTGYEQYF.

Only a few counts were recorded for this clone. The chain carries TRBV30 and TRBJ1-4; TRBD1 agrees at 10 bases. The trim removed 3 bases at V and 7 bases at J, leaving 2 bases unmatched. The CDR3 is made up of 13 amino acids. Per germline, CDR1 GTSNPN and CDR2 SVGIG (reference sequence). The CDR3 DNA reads TGTGCCTGGAGCCGGGACAGGGGTGAAAAACTGTTTTTT. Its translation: CAWSRDRGEKLFF.

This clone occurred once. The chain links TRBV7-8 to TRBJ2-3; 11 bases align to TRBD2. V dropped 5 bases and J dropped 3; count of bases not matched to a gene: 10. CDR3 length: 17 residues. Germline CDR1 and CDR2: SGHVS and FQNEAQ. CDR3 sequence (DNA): TGTGCCAGCAGCCGACTAGCGGGAAACGTATTGACAGATACGCAGTATTTT. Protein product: CASSRLAGNVLTDTQYF.

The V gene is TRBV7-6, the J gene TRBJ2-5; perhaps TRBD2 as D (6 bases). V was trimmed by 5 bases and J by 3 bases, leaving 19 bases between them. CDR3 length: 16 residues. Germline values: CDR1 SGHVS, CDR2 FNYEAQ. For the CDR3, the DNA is TGTGCCAGCAGCCGTCGGGCTAGCGCCATTAAAGAGACCCAGTACTTC. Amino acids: CASSRRASAIKETQYF.

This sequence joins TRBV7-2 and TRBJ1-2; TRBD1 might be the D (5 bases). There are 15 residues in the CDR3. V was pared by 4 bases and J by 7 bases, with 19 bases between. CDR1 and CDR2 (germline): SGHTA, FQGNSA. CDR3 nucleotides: TGTGCCAGCAGCTGGAATCGAGAAGGGGTTTCTGGCTACACCTTC. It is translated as CASSWNREGVSGYTF.

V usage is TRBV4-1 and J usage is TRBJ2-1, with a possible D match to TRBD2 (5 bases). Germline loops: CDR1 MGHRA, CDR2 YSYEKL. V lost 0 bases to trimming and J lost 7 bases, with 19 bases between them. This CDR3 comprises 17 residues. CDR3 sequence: CASSQDPQTIIANEQFF. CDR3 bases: TGCGCCAGCAGCCAAGATCCCCAGACTATTATTGCAAATGAGCAGTTCTTC.

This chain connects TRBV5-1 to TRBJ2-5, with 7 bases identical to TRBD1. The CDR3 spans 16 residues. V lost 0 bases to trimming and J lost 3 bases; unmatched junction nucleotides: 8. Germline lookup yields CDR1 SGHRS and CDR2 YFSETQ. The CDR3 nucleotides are TGCGCCAGCAGCTTGGAGGGGGCTACAGGGAAAGAGACCCAGTACTTC. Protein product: CASSLEGATGKETQYF. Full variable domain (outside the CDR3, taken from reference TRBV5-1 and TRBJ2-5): KAGVTQTPRYLIKTRGQQVTLSCSPISGHRSVSWYQQTPGQGLQFLFEYFSETQRNKGNFPGRFSGRQFSNSRSEMNVSTLELGDSALYLCASSLEGATGKETQYFGPGTRLLVL.

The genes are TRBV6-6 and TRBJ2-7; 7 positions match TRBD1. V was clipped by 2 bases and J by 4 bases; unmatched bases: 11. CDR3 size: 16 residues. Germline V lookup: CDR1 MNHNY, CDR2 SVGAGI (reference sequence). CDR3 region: CASSYTGTEVVYEQYF. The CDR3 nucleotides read TGTGCCAGCAGTTACACCGGGACAGAGGTTGTATACGAGCAGTACTTC.

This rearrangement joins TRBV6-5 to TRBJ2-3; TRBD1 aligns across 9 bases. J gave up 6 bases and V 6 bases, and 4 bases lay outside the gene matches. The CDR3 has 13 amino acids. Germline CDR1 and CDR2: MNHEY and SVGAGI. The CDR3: CASRRTGADTQYF. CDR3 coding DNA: TGTGCCAGCAGACGGACAGGGGCGGATACGCAGTATTTT.

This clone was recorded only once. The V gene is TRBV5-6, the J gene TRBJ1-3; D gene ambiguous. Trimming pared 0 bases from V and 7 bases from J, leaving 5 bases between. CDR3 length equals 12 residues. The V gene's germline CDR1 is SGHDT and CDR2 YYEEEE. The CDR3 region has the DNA TGTGCCAGCAGCTTGGCCATGAACACCATATATTTT. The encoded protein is CASSLAMNTIYF.

The CDR3 nucleotides are TGCGCCAGCAGCCAAGAGGGGGGTATGAACACTGAAGCTTTCTTT. Its translation: CASSQEGGMNTEAFF. The chain carries TRBV4-3 and TRBJ1-1, with D possibly TRBD1 on 5 matching bases. The CDR3 totals 15 residues. Germline V gene data show CDR1 as LGHNA and CDR2 as YSLEER. The V and J ends lost 0 bases and 0 bases respectively, with 8 bases between them.

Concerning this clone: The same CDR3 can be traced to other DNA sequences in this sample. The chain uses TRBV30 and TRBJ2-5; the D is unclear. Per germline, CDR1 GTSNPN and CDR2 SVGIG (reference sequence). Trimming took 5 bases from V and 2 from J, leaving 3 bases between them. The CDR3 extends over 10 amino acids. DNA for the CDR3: TGTGCCTGGGGGCAAGAGACCCAGTACTTC. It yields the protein CAWGQETQYF. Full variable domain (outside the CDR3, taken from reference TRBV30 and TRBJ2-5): SQTIHQWPATLVQPVGSPLSLECTVEGTSNPNLYWYRQAAGRGLQLLFYSVGIGQISSEVPQNLSASRPQDRQFILSSKKLLLSDSGFYLCAWGQETQYFGPGTRLLVL.

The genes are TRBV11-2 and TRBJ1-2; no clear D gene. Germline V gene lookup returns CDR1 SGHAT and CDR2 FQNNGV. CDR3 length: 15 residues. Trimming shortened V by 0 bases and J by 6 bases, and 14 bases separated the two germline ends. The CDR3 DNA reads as TGTGCCAGCAGCTTAGATCTCACGGGCGTGGATGGCTACACCTTC. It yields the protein CASSLDLTGVDGYTF.

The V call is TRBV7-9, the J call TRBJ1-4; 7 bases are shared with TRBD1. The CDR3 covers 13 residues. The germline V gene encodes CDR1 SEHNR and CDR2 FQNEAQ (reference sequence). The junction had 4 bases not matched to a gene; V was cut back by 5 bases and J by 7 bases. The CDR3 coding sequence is TGTGCCAGCAGCAGGGACAGTGGTGAAAAACTGTTTTTT. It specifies CASSRDSGEKLFF.

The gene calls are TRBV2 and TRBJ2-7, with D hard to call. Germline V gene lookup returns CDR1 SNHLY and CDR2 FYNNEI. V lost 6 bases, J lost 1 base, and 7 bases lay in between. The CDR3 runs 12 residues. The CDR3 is CASSSRSYEQYF. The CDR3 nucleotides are TGTGCCAGCAGCAGCAGGTCCTACGAGCAGTACTTC.

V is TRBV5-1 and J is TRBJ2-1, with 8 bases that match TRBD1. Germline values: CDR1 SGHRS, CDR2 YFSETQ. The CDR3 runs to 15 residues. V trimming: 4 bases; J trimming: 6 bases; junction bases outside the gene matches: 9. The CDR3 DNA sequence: TGCGCCAGCAGCGAAGGGACAGGAGGATCCAATGAGCAGTTCTTC. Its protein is CASSEGTGGSNEQFF.

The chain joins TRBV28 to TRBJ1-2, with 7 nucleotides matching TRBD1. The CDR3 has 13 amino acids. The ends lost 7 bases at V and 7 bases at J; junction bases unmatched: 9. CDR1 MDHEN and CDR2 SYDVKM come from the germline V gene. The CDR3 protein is CASKTGERGGYTF. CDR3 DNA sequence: TGTGCCAGCAAAACAGGGGAGCGGGGTGGCTACACCTTC.

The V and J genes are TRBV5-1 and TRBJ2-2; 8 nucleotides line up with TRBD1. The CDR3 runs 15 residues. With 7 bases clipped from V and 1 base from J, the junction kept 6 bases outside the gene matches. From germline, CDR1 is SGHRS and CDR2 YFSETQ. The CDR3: CASRQGPENTGELFF. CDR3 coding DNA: TGCGCCAGCCGACAGGGGCCCGAGAACACCGGGGAGCTGTTTTTT.

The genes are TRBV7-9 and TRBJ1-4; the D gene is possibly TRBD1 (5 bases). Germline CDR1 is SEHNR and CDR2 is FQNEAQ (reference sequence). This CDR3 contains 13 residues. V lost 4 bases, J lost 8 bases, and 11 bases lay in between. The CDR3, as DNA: TGTGCCAGCAGCTCACGGGGGGTGGAAAAACTGTTTTTT. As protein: CASSSRGVEKLFF.

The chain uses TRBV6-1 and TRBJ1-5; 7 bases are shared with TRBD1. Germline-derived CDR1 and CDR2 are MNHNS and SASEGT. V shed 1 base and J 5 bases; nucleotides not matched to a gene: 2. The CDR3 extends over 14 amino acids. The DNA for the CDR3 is TGTGCCAGCAGTGAAGAGACAGGGTATCAGCCCCAGCATTTT. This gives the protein CASSEETGYQPQHF.